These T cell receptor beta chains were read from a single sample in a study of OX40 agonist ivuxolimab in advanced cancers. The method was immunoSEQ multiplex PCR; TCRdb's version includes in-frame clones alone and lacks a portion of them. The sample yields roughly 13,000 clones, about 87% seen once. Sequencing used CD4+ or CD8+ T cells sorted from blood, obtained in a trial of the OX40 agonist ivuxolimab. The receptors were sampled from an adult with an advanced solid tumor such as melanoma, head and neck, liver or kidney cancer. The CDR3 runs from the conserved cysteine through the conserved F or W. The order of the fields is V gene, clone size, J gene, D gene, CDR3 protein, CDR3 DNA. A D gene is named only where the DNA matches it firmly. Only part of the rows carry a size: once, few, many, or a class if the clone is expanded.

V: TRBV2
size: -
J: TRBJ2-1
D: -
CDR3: CASRATNGQFF
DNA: TGTGCCAGCAGGGCTACGAATGGGCAGTTCTTC

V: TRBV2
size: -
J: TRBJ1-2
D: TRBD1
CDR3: CASTPTGPIRGYTF
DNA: TGTGCCAGCACCCCGACAGGGCCAATCCGGGGCTACACCTTC

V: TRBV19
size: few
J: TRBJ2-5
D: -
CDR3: CASSFRGGETQYF
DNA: TGTGCCAGTAGTTTCAGGGGGGGAGAGACCCAGTACTTC

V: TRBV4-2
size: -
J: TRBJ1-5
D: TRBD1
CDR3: CASSQSGQVNQPQHF
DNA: TGTGCCAGCAGCCAATCGGGACAGGTCAATCAGCCCCAGCATTTT

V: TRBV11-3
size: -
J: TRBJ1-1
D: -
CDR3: CASSRGWPEAFF
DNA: TGTGCCAGCAGCCGCGGTTGGCCTGAAGCTTTCTTT

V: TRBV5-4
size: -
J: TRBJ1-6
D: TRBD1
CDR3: CASSMTGGQRNSPLHF
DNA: TGTGCCAGCAGCATGACCGGGGGACAGAGAAATTCACCCCTCCACTTT

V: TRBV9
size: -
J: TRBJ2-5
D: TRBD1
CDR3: CASSPGTGGKETQYF
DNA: TGTGCCAGCAGCCCCGGGACAGGGGGAAAAGAGACCCAGTACTTC

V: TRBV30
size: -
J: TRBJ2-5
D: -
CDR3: CAWSGDIQETQYF
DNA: TGTGCCTGGAGTGGGGATATACAAGAGACCCAGTACTTC

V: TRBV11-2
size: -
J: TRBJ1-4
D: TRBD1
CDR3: CASSRRTGDYEKLFF
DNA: TGTGCCAGCAGCCGACGGACAGGGGACTATGAAAAACTGTTTTTT

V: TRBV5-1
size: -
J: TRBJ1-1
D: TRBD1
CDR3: CASTLAGSTGVEAFF
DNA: TGCGCCAGCACCCTTGCGGGCTCTACAGGGGTTGAAGCTTTCTTT

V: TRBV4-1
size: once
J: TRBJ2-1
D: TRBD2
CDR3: CASSRQTSGGAVSQFF
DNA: TGCGCCAGCAGCCGGCAAACTAGCGGGGGGGCCGTGTCGCAGTTCTTC

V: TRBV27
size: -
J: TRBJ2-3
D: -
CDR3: CASSSGEAFSTDTQYF
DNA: TGTGCCAGCAGTTCTGGAGAGGCTTTTAGCACAGATACGCAGTATTTT

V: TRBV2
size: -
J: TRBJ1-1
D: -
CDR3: CASSEAGRGSEAFF
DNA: TGTGCCAGCAGTGAAGCGGGGAGAGGGAGTGAAGCTTTCTTT

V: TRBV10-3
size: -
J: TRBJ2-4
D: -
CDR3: CAISEPPTGNKNIQYF
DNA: TGTGCCATCAGTGAGCCCCCGACAGGAAACAAAAACATTCAGTACTTC

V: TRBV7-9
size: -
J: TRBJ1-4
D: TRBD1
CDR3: CASSWDRGDKLFF
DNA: TGTGCCAGCAGCTGGGACAGAGGGGATAAACTGTTTTTT

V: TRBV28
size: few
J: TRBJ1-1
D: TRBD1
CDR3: CASSLGAGQGKKAFF
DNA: TGTGCCAGCAGTTTAGGGGCGGGACAGGGGAAAAAAGCTTTCTTT

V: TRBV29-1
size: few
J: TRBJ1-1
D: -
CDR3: CSAQTSGNTEAFF
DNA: TGCAGCGCCCAGACTTCGGGTAACACTGAAGCTTTCTTT

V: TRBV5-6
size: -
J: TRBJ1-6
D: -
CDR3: CASSLVDSISPLHF
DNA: TGTGCCAGCAGCTTGGTGGACAGCATTTCACCCCTCCACTTT

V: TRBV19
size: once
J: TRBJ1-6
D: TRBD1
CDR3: CASSIRDRDSPLHF
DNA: TGTGCCAGTAGTATTCGGGACAGGGATTCACCCCTCCACTTT

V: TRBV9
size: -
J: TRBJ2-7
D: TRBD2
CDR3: CASSVGLAGVYEQYF
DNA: TGTGCCAGCAGCGTAGGACTAGCGGGGGTCTACGAGCAGTACTTC

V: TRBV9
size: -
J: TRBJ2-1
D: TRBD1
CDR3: CASSVARDSPIGQFF
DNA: TGTGCCAGCAGCGTAGCCCGGGACAGCCCAATCGGGCAGTTCTTC

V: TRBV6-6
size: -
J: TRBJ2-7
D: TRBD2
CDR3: CASSQRGGTYEQYF
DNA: TGTGCCAGCAGCCAGCGGGGGGGTACCTACGAGCAGTACTTC

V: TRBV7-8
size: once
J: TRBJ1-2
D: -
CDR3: CASSLAEGYANYGYTF
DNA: TGTGCCAGCAGCTTAGCGGAGGGGTACGCCAACTATGGCTACACCTTC

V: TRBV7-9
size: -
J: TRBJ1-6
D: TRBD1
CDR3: CASSYTGGGSPLHF
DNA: TGTGCCAGCAGCTATACAGGGGGCGGTTCACCCCTCCACTTT

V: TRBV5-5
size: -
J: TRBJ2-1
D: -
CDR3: CASSPGTSNEQFF
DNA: TGTGCCAGCAGCCCCGGGACTTCCAATGAGCAGTTCTTC

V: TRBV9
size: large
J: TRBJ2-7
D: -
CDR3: CASSPRDGHYEQYF
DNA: TGTGCCAGCAGCCCCCGGGACGGACACTACGAGCAGTACTTC

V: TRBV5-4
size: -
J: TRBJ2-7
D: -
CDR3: CASSLARHPYEQYF
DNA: TGTGCCAGCAGCTTGGCCAGACACCCCTACGAGCAGTACTTC

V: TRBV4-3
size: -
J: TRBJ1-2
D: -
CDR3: CASSQDRVGYGYTF
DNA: TGCGCCAGCAGCCAAGACAGGGTTGGCTATGGCTACACCTTC

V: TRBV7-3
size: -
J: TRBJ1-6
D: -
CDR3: CASSLVGGFDSPLHF
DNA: TGTGCCAGCAGCTTAGTGGGGGGGTTTGATTCACCCCTCCACTTT

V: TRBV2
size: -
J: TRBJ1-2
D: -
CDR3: CASSESFARGYTF
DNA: TGTGCCAGCAGTGAGAGCTTCGCTAGGGGCTACACCTTC

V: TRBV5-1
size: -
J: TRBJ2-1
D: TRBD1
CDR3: CASSQTGDFYNEQFF
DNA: TGCGCCAGCAGCCAGACAGGGGACTTCTACAATGAGCAGTTCTTC

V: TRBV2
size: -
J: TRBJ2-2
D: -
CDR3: CASSAGGADTGELFF
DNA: TGTGCCAGCAGTGCCGGTGGGGCGGACACCGGGGAGCTGTTTTTT

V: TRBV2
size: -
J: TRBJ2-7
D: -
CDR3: CASSPRYEQYF
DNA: TGTGCCAGCAGTCCACGGTACGAGCAGTACTTC

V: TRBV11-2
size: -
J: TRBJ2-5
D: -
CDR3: CASSRQQETQYF
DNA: TGTGCCAGCAGCCGACAGCAAGAGACCCAGTACTTC

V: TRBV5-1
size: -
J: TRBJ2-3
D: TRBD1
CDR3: CASSSGTGSTDTQYF
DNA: TGCGCCAGCAGCTCCGGGACAGGTAGCACAGATACGCAGTATTTT

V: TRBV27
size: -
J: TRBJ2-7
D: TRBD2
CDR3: CASSLGLGRGRYEQYF
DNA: TGTGCCAGCAGTTTGGGGCTAGGGAGGGGACGGTACGAGCAGTACTTC

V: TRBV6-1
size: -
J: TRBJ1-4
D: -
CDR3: CASGEFNEKLFF
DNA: TGTGCCAGCGGGGAATTTAATGAAAAACTGTTTTTT